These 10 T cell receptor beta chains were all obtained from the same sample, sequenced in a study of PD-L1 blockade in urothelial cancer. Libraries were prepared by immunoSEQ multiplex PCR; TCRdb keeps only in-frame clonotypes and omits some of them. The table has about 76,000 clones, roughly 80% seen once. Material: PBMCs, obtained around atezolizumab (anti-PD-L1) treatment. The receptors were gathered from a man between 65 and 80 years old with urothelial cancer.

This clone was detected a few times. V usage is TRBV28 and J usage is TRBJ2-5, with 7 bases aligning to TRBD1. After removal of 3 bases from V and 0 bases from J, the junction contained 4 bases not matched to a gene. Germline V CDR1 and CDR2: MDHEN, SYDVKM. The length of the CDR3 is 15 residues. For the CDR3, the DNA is TGTGCCAGCAGTTTGGGACAGAGGAACCAAGAGACCCAGTACTTC. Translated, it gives CASSLGQRNQETQYF.

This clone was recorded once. The DNA of the CDR3 is TGTGCCAGCAGTCCCCTGGACAGGAACACTGAAGCTTTCTTT. The encoded protein is CASSPLDRNTEAFF. The chain has TRBV25-1 and TRBJ1-1, with D possibly matching TRBD1 (6 bases). CDR3 length: 14 amino acids. The V end was cut by 5 bases, the J end by 1 base, with 11 bases between. The germline CDR1 and CDR2 sequences are MGHDK and SYGVNS.

CDR3 in DNA: TGCGCCAGCAGCCAGGAAAAAGCGGGAGCCCACGAGCAGTACTTC. This translates into CASSQEKAGAHEQYF. The V call is TRBV4-1, the J call TRBJ2-7, with 8 positions matching TRBD2. V shed 3 bases and J 5 bases; nucleotides not matched to a gene: 9. This CDR3 region has 15 residues. CDR1 and CDR2 (germline): MGHRA, YSYEKL.

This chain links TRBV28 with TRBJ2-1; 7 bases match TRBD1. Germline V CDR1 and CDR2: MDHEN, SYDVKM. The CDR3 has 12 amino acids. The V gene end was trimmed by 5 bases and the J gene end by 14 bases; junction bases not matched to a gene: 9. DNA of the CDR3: TGTGCCAGCAGTGATCCGGGACAGTATAAGTTCTTC. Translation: CASSDPGQYKFF.

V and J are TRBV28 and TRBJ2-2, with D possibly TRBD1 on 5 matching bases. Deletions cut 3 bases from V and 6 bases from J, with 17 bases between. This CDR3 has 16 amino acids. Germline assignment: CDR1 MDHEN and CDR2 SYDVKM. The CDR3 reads CASSFEVLGAPGELFF. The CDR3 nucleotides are TGTGCCAGCAGTTTTGAAGTCCTAGGGGCCCCCGGGGAGCTGTTTTTT.

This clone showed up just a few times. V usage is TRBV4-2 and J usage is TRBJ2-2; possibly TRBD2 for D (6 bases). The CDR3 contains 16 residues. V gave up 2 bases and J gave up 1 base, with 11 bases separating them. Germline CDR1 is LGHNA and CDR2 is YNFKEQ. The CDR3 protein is CASSQSTRGNTGELFF. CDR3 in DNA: TGTGCCAGCAGCCAATCGACTAGAGGGAACACCGGGGAGCTGTTTTTT.

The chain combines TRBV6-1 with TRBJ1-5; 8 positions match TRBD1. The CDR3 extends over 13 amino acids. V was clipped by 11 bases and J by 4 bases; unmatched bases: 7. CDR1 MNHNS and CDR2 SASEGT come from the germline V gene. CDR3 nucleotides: TGTGCCGGCTCCAGGGGGCTGAATCAGCCCCAGCATTTT. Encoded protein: CAGSRGLNQPQHF.

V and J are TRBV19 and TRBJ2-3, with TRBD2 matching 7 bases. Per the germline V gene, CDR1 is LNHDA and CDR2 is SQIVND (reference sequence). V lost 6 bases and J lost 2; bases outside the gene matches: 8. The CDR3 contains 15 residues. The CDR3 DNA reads TGTGCCAGTAGGTTGAGCGGGGCTACCACAGATACGCAGTATTTT. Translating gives CASRLSGATTDTQYF.

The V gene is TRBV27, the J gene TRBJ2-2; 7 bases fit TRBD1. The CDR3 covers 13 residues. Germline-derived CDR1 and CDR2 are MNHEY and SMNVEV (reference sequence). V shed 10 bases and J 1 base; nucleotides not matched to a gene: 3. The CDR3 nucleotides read TGTGCCACCTACAGGGGGAACACCGGGGAGCTGTTTTTT. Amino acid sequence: CATYRGNTGELFF.

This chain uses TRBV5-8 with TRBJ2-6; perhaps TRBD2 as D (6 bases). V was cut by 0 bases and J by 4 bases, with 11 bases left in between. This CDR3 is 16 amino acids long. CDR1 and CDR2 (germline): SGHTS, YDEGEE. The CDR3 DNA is TGTGCCAGCAGCTTGGCGGGGGACCTGGGGGCCAACGTCCTGACTTTC. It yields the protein CASSLAGDLGANVLTF.